The 29 T cell receptor beta chains listed next were all sequenced from one sample in a study of cytomegalovirus exposure and HLA in healthy donors. Primers: 60 Vbeta forward and 13 Jbeta reverse. The assay was immunoSEQ multiplex PCR, and TCRdb's table has in-frame clones only and misses some. The profile shows about 180,000 clones, 70% to 90% of them singletons. The sample was PBMCs. The receptors come from a woman aged 25 to 39 in good health and CMV-seronegative.

V usage is TRBV11-2 and J usage is TRBJ2-7; tentative D call: TRBD1 (5 bases). Germline CDR1 reads SGHAT; CDR2 reads FQNNGV. The V end lost 5 bases, the J end lost 4 bases, and 24 bases lay between the germline ends. The CDR3 loop spans 17 amino acids. In DNA form, the CDR3 reads TGTGCCAGCAGCCCGGCCCTCACAGGTCCTTTGAATTACGAGCAGTACTTC. Protein: CASSPALTGPLNYEQYF. The full variable domain, in which reference TRBV11-2 and TRBJ2-7 provide the parts outside the CDR3, is EAGVAQSPRYKIIEKRQSVAFWCNPISGHATLYWYQQILGQGPKLLIQFQNNGVVDDSQLPKDRFSAERLKGVDSTLKIQPAKLEDSAVYLCASSPALTGPLNYEQYFGPGTRLTVT.

This clone was picked up a small number of times. The chain employs TRBV6-5 and TRBJ2-5; 10 nucleotides agree with TRBD1. With V trimmed by 6 bases and J by 4 bases, 5 bases remained unmatched. Germline V lookup: CDR1 MNHEY, CDR2 SVGAGI. The CDR3 consists of 14 residues. CDR3 amino acids: CASSTGQGGETQYF. The CDR3 DNA is TGTGCCAGCAGCACCGGACAGGGGGGAGAGACCCAGTACTTC.

CDR3 sequence reads: CASSLLDRAYEQYF. CDR3 coding DNA: TGCGCCAGCAGCTTATTGGACAGGGCCTACGAGCAGTACTTC. The genes are TRBV5-1 and TRBJ2-7, with TRBD1 matching over 8 bases. Germline loops: CDR1 SGHRS, CDR2 YFSETQ. The CDR3 runs 14 residues. V shed 2 bases and J 2 bases; nucleotides not matched to a gene: 3.

As concerns this clone: This same CDR3 is encoded by further DNA sequences in the sample. The J gene is TRBJ2-3, the V gene TRBV29-1, with D maybe TRBD1 (5 bases). The germline V and J ends were trimmed by 4 bases and 3 bases, with 11 bases remaining between them. CDR3 length: 13 amino acids. Germline CDR1 is SQVTM and CDR2 is ANQGSEA. The CDR3 region is CSVGGRVTDTQYF. DNA for the CDR3: TGCAGCGTTGGGGGCAGGGTGACAGATACGCAGTATTTT.

This clone was counted once. This rearrangement joins TRBV11-2 to TRBJ2-7; 9 bases fit TRBD1. Per germline, CDR1 SGHAT and CDR2 FQNNGV. The CDR3 contains 20 residues. The V gene end was trimmed by 0 bases and the J gene end by 1 base; junction bases not matched to a gene: 16. DNA of the CDR3: TGTGCCAGCAGCTTAGATTTTTTTGGACAGGGGCGTTCCCGATCCTACGAGCAGTACTTC. This sequence encodes CASSLDFFGQGRSRSYEQYF. The complete variable domain, with remaining parts taken from reference TRBV11-2 and TRBJ2-7, reads EAGVAQSPRYKIIEKRQSVAFWCNPISGHATLYWYQQILGQGPKLLIQFQNNGVVDDSQLPKDRFSAERLKGVDSTLKIQPAKLEDSAVYLCASSLDFFGQGRSRSYEQYFGPGTRLTVT.

This chain uses TRBV19 with TRBJ1-2; perhaps TRBD1 as D (5 bases). CDR1 and CDR2 (germline): LNHDA, SQIVND (reference sequence). The CDR3 runs 14 residues. Trimming pared 1 base from V and 5 bases from J, leaving 11 bases between. For the CDR3, the DNA is TGTGCCAGTAGTATAGCTGACAGAAATTATGGCTACACCTTC. This translates into CASSIADRNYGYTF.

There are a few counts of this clone. The chain recombines TRBV5-1 with TRBJ2-3; D might be TRBD1 (6 bases). CDR3 length: 18 amino acids. Germline V gives CDR1 SGHRS, CDR2 YFSETQ. Between the trimmed V and J ends, which lost 1 base and 4 bases, there was a span of 22 bases. The CDR3 nucleotides are TGCGCCAGCAGCTTGCGGCCACACAGGGAGCTGGACTCAGATACGCAGTATTTT. Encoded protein: CASSLRPHRELDSDTQYF.

The chain joins TRBV11-3 to TRBJ2-5; 11 bases align to TRBD2. The J call may be wrong; the DNA end is better matched by TRBJ2-7. Germline values: CDR1 SGHNT, CDR2 YENEEA. The CDR3 length is 14 residues. The CDR3 sequence: CASSFGSGGDEQYF. For the CDR3, the DNA is TGTGCCAGCAGCTTTGGTAGCGGGGGGGACGAGCAGTACTTC.

The J gene is TRBJ2-7, the V gene TRBV18; D possibly corresponds to TRBD1 (5 bases). There are 17 residues in the CDR3. Trimming left V 1 base short and J 6 bases short, with 22 bases between. Germline V gene sequence: CDR1 KGHSH, CDR2 LQKENI. In DNA, the CDR3 is TGTGCCAGCTCACCACAAAAACCAATACAGGATCAACGCGAGCAGTACTTC. Protein: CASSPQKPIQDQREQYF.

J is TRBJ1-2 and V is TRBV28, with D possibly being TRBD1 (5 bases). Trimming removed 3 bases at V and 2 bases at J, with 10 bases between. CDR1 and CDR2 from the germline V gene are MDHEN and SYDVKM. The CDR3 loop spans 14 amino acids. DNA of the CDR3: TGTGCCAGCAGTTTCGGGCAGGGCAACTATGGCTACACCTTC. Its protein product is CASSFGQGNYGYTF.

The chain uses TRBV5-1 and TRBJ2-7; 8 bases are a match to TRBD1. V lost 1 base and J lost 5; bases outside the gene matches: 8. The CDR3 loop spans 15 amino acids. Germline CDR1 and CDR2: SGHRS and YFSETQ. CDR3 nucleotide sequence: TGCGCCAGCAGCTTGAACAGGGGGACTCAGCACGAGCAGTACTTC. Its translation: CASSLNRGTQHEQYF.

About this clone: An end of the junction does not agree with germline; a read error may underlie this. The genes are TRBV7-9 and TRBJ2-6; perhaps TRBD1 as D (5 bases). Germline loops: CDR1 SEHNR, CDR2 FQNEAQ (reference sequence). This CDR3 has 16 amino acids. This chain's CDR3 is CSSSTIRDSGANGLTF. The CDR3 DNA follows: TGTTCCAGCAGCACAATTAGGGATTCTGGGGCCAACGGCCTGACTTTC. The full variable domain, in which reference TRBV7-9 and TRBJ2-6 provide the parts outside the CDR3, is DTGVSQNPRHKITKRGQNVTFRCDPISEHNRLYWYRQTLGQGPEFLTYFQNEAQLEKSRLLSDRFSAERPKGSFSTLEIQRTEQGDSAMYLCSSSTIRDSGANGLTFGAGSRLTVL.

The CDR3 loop reads CASSLAMGPGELFF. CDR3 nucleotides: TGTGCCAGCAGCTTAGCAATGGGGCCCGGGGAGCTGTTTTTT. The V and J genes are TRBV7-9 and TRBJ2-2; D possibly corresponds to TRBD1 (5 bases). Per the germline V gene, CDR1 is SEHNR and CDR2 is FQNEAQ (reference sequence). The ends were cut back, 0 bases at V and 6 bases at J, with 8 bases in the middle. The CDR3 contains 14 residues.

This clone was observed a few times. This chain joins TRBV28 and TRBJ1-2; D gene unclear. V was trimmed by 8 bases and J by 3 bases, leaving 19 bases between them. The CDR3 runs to 15 residues. Per germline, CDR1 MDHEN and CDR2 SYDVKM. This CDR3 is CASWSGIAEHYGYTF. The CDR3, as DNA: TGTGCCAGCTGGTCCGGGATCGCGGAACACTATGGCTACACCTTC.

This rearrangement joins TRBV28 to TRBJ1-5; 9 bases map to TRBD1. The CDR3 runs 15 residues. Losses at the gene ends were 2 bases for V and 11 bases for J; bases not matched to a gene: 10. CDR1 and CDR2 (germline): MDHEN, SYDVKM. The CDR3 protein is CASSLATTGGRSQHF. The CDR3 coding sequence is TGTGCCAGCAGTTTAGCGACGACAGGGGGTAGGTCCCAGCATTTT.

This chain uses TRBV7-9 with TRBJ2-3; perhaps TRBD1 as D (6 bases). With 3 bases removed from V and 2 bases from J, the gap between germline ends came to 12 bases. The CDR3 is made up of 15 amino acids. The germline V gene has CDR1 SEHNR and CDR2 FQNEAQ (reference sequence). For the CDR3, the DNA is TGTGCCAGCAGCTTCTGGACAGCCCTCACAGATACGCAGTATTTT. Residues: CASSFWTALTDTQYF.

The V call is TRBV28, the J call TRBJ2-5; 7 nucleotides line up with TRBD2. The V gene's germline CDR1 is MDHEN and CDR2 SYDVKM. This CDR3 comprises 15 residues. Unmatched junction bases numbered 8, after V lost 3 bases and J lost 4 bases. For the CDR3, the DNA is TGTGCCAGCAGTTTGCCGGGCAGCGGGGTAGAGACCCAGTACTTC. This sequence encodes CASSLPGSGVETQYF. Full variable domain (missing parts from reference TRBV28 and TRBJ2-5): DVKVTQSSRYLVKRTGEKVFLECVQDMDHENMFWYRQDPGLGLRLIYFSYDVKMKEKGDIPEGYSVSREKKERFSLILESASTNQTSMYLCASSLPGSGVETQYFGPGTRLLVL.

This chain links TRBV19 with TRBJ1-5; 10 positions match TRBD1. The V gene end was trimmed by 10 bases and the J gene end by 0 bases; junction bases not matched to a gene: 12. This CDR3 has 17 residues. Germline values: CDR1 LNHDA, CDR2 SQIVND (reference sequence). The CDR3 is CATDKGQGKGSNQPQHF. As DNA, the CDR3 is TGTGCCACCGATAAGGGACAGGGGAAGGGTAGCAATCAGCCCCAGCATTTT.

This clone was seen only a few times. Different DNA sequences within this sample yield the same CDR3. This chain uses TRBV19 with TRBJ2-6; D unclear. The CDR3 runs 16 residues. Trimming left V 2 bases short and J 1 base short, with 9 bases between. Germline V gene sequence: CDR1 LNHDA, CDR2 SQIVND (reference sequence). The CDR3 DNA reads TGTGCCAGTAGTATATTTTCCGGGTCTGGGGCCAACGTCCTGACTTTC. Translation: CASSIFSGSGANVLTF.

The chain couples TRBV7-6 to TRBJ1-2, with D possibly being TRBD1 (6 bases). The germline V gene has CDR1 SGHVS and CDR2 FNYEAQ. This CDR3 has 15 residues. Trimming took off 5 bases at V and 0 bases at J, with 13 bases between the two ends. The CDR3 DNA follows: TGTGCCAGCAGCCCCGGACAGCCAGCTAACTATGGCTACACCTTC. Translated, it gives CASSPGQPANYGYTF.

The rearrangement joins TRBV4-1 to TRBJ1-2, with 7 bases that match TRBD1. V gave up 4 bases and J gave up 8 bases; unmatched junction bases: 19. The CDR3 runs to 17 residues. Germline V gene lookup returns CDR1 MGHRA and CDR2 YSYEKL. The chain's CDR3 is CASSRRLWQGRGYGYTF. CDR3 nucleotide sequence: TGCGCCAGCAGCCGACGCCTTTGGCAGGGCAGGGGGTACGGCTACACCTTC.

This rearrangement joins TRBV19 to TRBJ1-5, with 9 positions matching TRBD1. This CDR3 region has 16 residues. Germline V lookup: CDR1 LNHDA, CDR2 SQIVND (reference sequence). Trimming took 3 bases from V and 2 from J; bases not matched to a gene: 5. CDR3 residues: CASSISGQGGNQPQHF. CDR3 in DNA: TGTGCCAGTAGTATCTCGGGACAGGGAGGCAATCAGCCCCAGCATTTT.

CDR3: CASSPDSPDQPQHF. The CDR3 DNA sequence: TGTGCCAGCAGCCCCGACAGTCCCGATCAGCCCCAGCATTTT. The V call is TRBV7-2, the J call TRBJ1-5, with D possibly being TRBD1 (5 bases). Germline V gene sequence: CDR1 SGHTA, CDR2 FQGNSA. The CDR3 contains 14 residues. The V end was cut by 5 bases, the J end by 5 bases, with 13 bases between.

This sequence joins TRBV7-2 and TRBJ1-4; tentatively, D is TRBD1 (6 bases). The CDR3 loop spans 16 amino acids. With 5 bases removed from V and 0 bases from J, the gap between germline ends came to 13 bases. Germline CDR1 SGHTA, CDR2 FQGNSA. The CDR3 loop reads CASSPRKGATNEKLFF. The DNA for the CDR3 is TGTGCCAGCAGCCCACGTAAGGGGGCAACTAATGAAAAACTGTTTTTT. Full variable domain (outside the CDR3, taken from reference TRBV7-2 and TRBJ1-4): GAGVSQSPSNKVTEKGKDVELRCDPISGHTALYWYRQSLGQGLEFLIYFQGNSAPDKSGLPSDRFSAERTGGSVSTLTIQRTQQEDSAVYLCASSPRKGATNEKLFFGSGTQLSVL.

This clone appeared a single time. This chain uses TRBV5-1 with TRBJ2-5; D is unresolved. Germline V gene lookup returns CDR1 SGHRS and CDR2 YFSETQ. Trimming cost V 0 bases and J 0 bases, with 9 bases left between them. This CDR3 comprises 15 residues. CDR3 in DNA: TGCGCCAGCAGCTTGGGTCAGGCCCACCAAGAGACCCAGTACTTC. Its protein product is CASSLGQAHQETQYF. Looking up the rest from reference TRBV5-1 and TRBJ2-5 gives the full variable domain: KAGVTQTPRYLIKTRGQQVTLSCSPISGHRSVSWYQQTPGQGLQFLFEYFSETQRNKGNFPGRFSGRQFSNSRSEMNVSTLELGDSALYLCASSLGQAHQETQYFGPGTRLLVL.

This clone was found once. The chain is built from TRBV9 and TRBJ2-2; 8 nucleotides line up with TRBD1. J lost 0 bases, V lost 3 bases, and 4 bases had no gene match. CDR1 and CDR2 (germline): SGDLS, YYNGEE. The CDR3 contains 16 residues. CDR3 in amino acids: CASSDPTGANTGELFF. The CDR3, as DNA: TGTGCCAGCAGCGACCCGACAGGGGCGAACACCGGGGAGCTGTTTTTT. Based on the CDR3 plus reference TRBV9 and TRBJ2-2, the full variable domain is DSGVTQTPKHLITATGQRVTLRCSPRSGDLSVYWYQQSLDQGLQFLIQYYNGEERAKGNILERFSAQQFPDLHSELNLSSLELGDSALYFCASSDPTGANTGELFFGEGSRLTVL.

In this sample, this clone turned up a few times. The chain employs TRBV19 and TRBJ1-1, with TRBD1 matching 7 bases. V lost 6 bases to trimming and J lost 4 bases; unmatched junction nucleotides: 5. This CDR3 region has 13 residues. Per germline, CDR1 LNHDA and CDR2 SQIVND (reference sequence). CDR3 in DNA: TGTGCCAGTAGAGGACAGGCGAGCACTGAAGCTTTCTTT. It specifies CASRGQASTEAFF.

The rearrangement joins TRBV19 to TRBJ1-5; possibly TRBD1 for D (5 bases). Germline CDR1 LNHDA, CDR2 SQIVND (reference sequence). The V gene lost 8 bases and the J gene lost 4 bases, with 21 bases spanning the gap. The CDR3 loop spans 16 amino acids. CDR3 loop: CASQNLDTYKNQPQHF. The CDR3 coding sequence is TGTGCCAGTCAGAACCTGGACACCTACAAAAATCAGCCCCAGCATTTT.

This chain joins TRBV2 and TRBJ1-4, with TRBD1 matching 8 bases. The CDR3 totals 15 residues. V shed 7 bases, J shed 13 bases, and the junction held 17 bases outside the gene matches. The germline CDR1 and CDR2 sequences are SNHLY and FYNNEI. The chain's CDR3 is CASIGSGGSPRGLFF. The CDR3 nucleotides read TGTGCCAGCATAGGATCAGGGGGCTCACCTCGGGGACTGTTTTTT.